One sample yielded the 32 T cell receptor beta chains listed below, sequenced in a study of shared clonotypes between healthy human individuals. Naive CD8 cells comprised CD45RO-negative, CCR7-positively selected cells, excluding terminally differentiated effector memory CD45RA+ cells. Data came from immunoSEQ multiplex PCR; TCRdb stores just in-frame clones and leaves some out. The profile shows 550,000 to 750,000 clones, roughly 96% of them singletons. The sequencing input was naive CD8+ T cells sorted from blood. The receptors shown here come from a woman aged 25 to 39 in good health.

The chain couples TRBV28 to TRBJ1-3; 8 nucleotides line up with TRBD1. V dropped 6 bases and J dropped 4; count of bases not matched to a gene: 8. This CDR3 has 15 residues. Germline-derived CDR1 and CDR2 are MDHEN and SYDVKM. CDR3 DNA: TGTGCCAGCAGAGCCGGGACAGGTGTAGGAAACACCATATATTTT. Its translation: CASRAGTGVGNTIYF.

The V gene is TRBV13, the J gene TRBJ2-1, with 8 bases matching TRBD2. The CDR3 is made up of 15 amino acids. Germline CDR1 and CDR2: PRHDT and FYEKMQ (reference sequence). Germline trimming cut 5 bases from V and 15 bases from J; bases unmatched to any gene: 18. This chain's CDR3 is CASSARSGETRYPFF. DNA of the CDR3: TGTGCCAGCAGCGCCCGTAGCGGGGAGACACGGTATCCGTTCTTC. The whole variable domain, remainder taken from reference TRBV13 and TRBJ2-1, is AAGVIQSPRHLIKEKRETATLKCYPIPRHDTVYWYQQGPGQDPQFLISFYEKMQSDKGSIPDRFSAQQFSDYHSELNMSSLELGDSALYFCASSARSGETRYPFFGPGTRLTVL.

The chain joins TRBV7-2 to TRBJ2-7; no definite D call. From germline, CDR1 is SGHTA and CDR2 FQGNSA. The CDR3 has 15 residues. V was clipped by 4 bases and J by 2 bases, with 15 bases between them. Here the CDR3 DNA reads TGTGCCAGCAGCTGGTCCGCGTTAGTCCCCTACGAGCAGTACTTC. Protein product: CASSWSALVPYEQYF.

This sequence joins TRBV5-6 and TRBJ2-5; D unclear. The length of the CDR3 is 11 residues. The germline gives CDR1 SGHDT, CDR2 YYEEEE. The V end lost 4 bases, the J end lost 5 bases, and 6 bases lay between the germline ends. In DNA form, the CDR3 reads TGTGCCAGCAGCGGCCGGGAGACCCAGTACTTC. Amino acids: CASSGRETQYF.

This clone showed up just once. The chain is built from TRBV9 and TRBJ2-5, with D maybe TRBD1 (5 bases). Germline V gives CDR1 SGDLS, CDR2 YYNGEE. The V end lost 4 bases, the J end lost 5 bases, and 12 bases lay between the germline ends. The CDR3 is 13 amino acids. The CDR3, as DNA: TGTGCCAGCAGCCCACCCAGGGTGGAGACCCAGTACTTC. This encodes CASSPPRVETQYF. Supplemented by reference TRBV9 and TRBJ2-5, the full variable domain reads DSGVTQTPKHLITATGQRVTLRCSPRSGDLSVYWYQQSLDQGLQFLIQYYNGEERAKGNILERFSAQQFPDLHSELNLSSLELGDSALYFCASSPPRVETQYFGPGTRLLVL.

The rearrangement joins TRBV9 to TRBJ2-1, with D possibly matching TRBD2 (5 bases). The CDR3 covers 13 residues. Looked up from germline, CDR1 is SGDLS and CDR2 is YYNGEE. V was clipped by 4 bases and J by 8 bases, with 13 bases between them. DNA for the CDR3: TGTGCCAGCAGCATTCAAGAGGGCCATGAGCAGTTCTTC. Its translation: CASSIQEGHEQFF.

This chain links TRBV7-7 with TRBJ2-5; TRBD1 is a possible D gene (5 bases). Germline CDR1 is SSHAT and CDR2 is FNYEAQ (reference sequence). Trimming shortened V by 5 bases and J by 1 base, and 8 bases separated the two germline ends. This CDR3 is 13 amino acids long. CDR3 nucleotide sequence: TGTGCCAGCAGCCAAGACAGCCAAGAGACCCAGTACTTC. It encodes CASSQDSQETQYF. The whole variable domain, remainder taken from reference TRBV7-7 and TRBJ2-5, is GAGVSQSPRYKVTKRGQDVTLRCDPISSHATLYWYQQALGQGPEFLTYFNYEAQPDKSGLPSDRFSAERPEGSISTLTIQRTEQRDSAMYRCASSQDSQETQYFGPGTRLLVL.

V usage is TRBV28 and J usage is TRBJ1-2; 8 bases agree with TRBD1. The CDR3 extends over 14 amino acids. The V gene's germline CDR1 is MDHEN and CDR2 SYDVKM. V shed 6 bases, J shed 4 bases, and the junction held 7 bases outside the gene matches. The CDR3: CASSLVGQGYGYTF. As DNA, the CDR3 is TGTGCCAGCAGCCTCGTCGGACAGGGCTATGGCTACACCTTC.

The rearrangement uses TRBV28 and TRBJ1-2; no clear D gene. V was trimmed by 5 bases and J by 4 bases, leaving 20 bases between them. The CDR3 length is 16 residues. Germline V gene sequence: CDR1 MDHEN, CDR2 SYDVKM. The CDR3 loop is CASSPQEGPRAYGYTF. In DNA, the CDR3 is TGTGCCAGCAGTCCCCAGGAAGGACCGAGGGCCTATGGCTACACCTTC.

The gene calls are TRBV9 and TRBJ2-1; 8 bases are shared with TRBD2. This CDR3 is 15 amino acids long. V gave up 3 bases and J gave up 5 bases; unmatched junction bases: 7. Germline V CDR1 and CDR2: SGDLS, YYNGEE. This chain's CDR3 is CASSGPGGEHNEQFF. The CDR3 DNA sequence: TGTGCCAGCAGCGGGCCGGGAGGGGAACACAATGAGCAGTTCTTC.

The chain has TRBV27 and TRBJ2-7; TRBD2 matches at 7 bases. Germline V gene lookup returns CDR1 MNHEY and CDR2 SMNVEV (reference sequence). This CDR3 is 16 amino acids long. V lost 5 bases and J lost 3; bases outside the gene matches: 13. CDR3 nucleotides: TGTGCCAGCAGTCCATCGTGGGGCGGGAGTATCTACGAGCAGTACTTC. As protein: CASSPSWGGSIYEQYF.

The CDR3 coding sequence is TGTGCCAGCAGTTTATTGGCATGGGGGGTGATAAGCAATCAGCCCCAGCATTTT. Protein product: CASSLLAWGVISNQPQHF. The V call is TRBV28, the J call TRBJ1-5; maybe TRBD1 (5 bases). This CDR3 has 18 residues. V was shortened by 1 base and J by 1 base, with 17 bases between the two germline ends. The V gene's germline CDR1 is MDHEN and CDR2 SYDVKM.

Of note for this clone: Other DNA sequences within the sample encode an identical CDR3. V is TRBV7-9 and J is TRBJ2-1, with no clear D. The germline CDR1 and CDR2 sequences are SEHNR and FQNEAQ (reference sequence). V lost 1 base and J 0 bases, leaving 4 bases between the germline ends. This CDR3 is 14 amino acids long. CDR3: CASSLGSSYNEQFF. The CDR3 nucleotides read TGTGCCAGCAGCTTAGGGAGCTCCTACAATGAGCAGTTCTTC.

For this clone: The sample contains more than one DNA sequence encoding this CDR3. The rearrangement joins TRBV11-2 to TRBJ2-3; D is ambiguous. Trimming stripped 1 base from V and 6 bases from J, with 5 bases between. The CDR3 totals 12 residues. Looked up from germline, CDR1 is SGHAT and CDR2 is FQNNGV. The CDR3 DNA is TGTGCCAGCAGCTTAGCAGTTGATACGCAGTATTTT. It translates to CASSLAVDTQYF.

The CDR3 DNA follows: TGTGCCAGCAGCGTAACTAGCGGGAGGAGCTCCTACAATGAGCAGTTCTTC. This encodes CASSVTSGRSSYNEQFF. The chain recombines TRBV9 with TRBJ2-1; 12 nucleotides match TRBD2. Germline CDR1 is SGDLS and CDR2 is YYNGEE. Germline trimming cut 1 base from V and 0 bases from J; bases unmatched to any gene: 2. The CDR3 sequence is 17 residues long.

This rearrangement joins TRBV23-1 to TRBJ2-7, with D possibly matching TRBD1 (6 bases). TRBV23-1 is identified as an open reading frame with a role that is uncertain. The CDR3 runs to 14 residues. The ends were cut back, 8 bases at V and 4 bases at J, with 18 bases in the middle. In DNA, the CDR3 is TGCGCCAGCCACCCTGATGACAGGATATACGAGCAGTACTTC. It codes for CASHPDDRIYEQYF.

This chain connects TRBV27 to TRBJ1-2, with no clear D. Germline CDR1 reads MNHEY; CDR2 reads SMNVEV (reference sequence). V was pared by 4 bases and J by 4 bases, with 7 bases between. CDR3 size: 12 residues. Here the CDR3 DNA reads TGTGCCAGCAGTTCCCCCACCTATGGCTACACCTTC. The encoded protein is CASSSPTYGYTF.

The V and J genes are TRBV5-4 and TRBJ2-7; TRBD1 or TRBD2 may be the D gene (6 bases each). Germline V gene data show CDR1 as SGHNT and CDR2 as YYREEE (reference sequence). The V end lost 4 bases, the J end lost 7 bases, and 15 bases lay between the germline ends. CDR3 length: 13 amino acids. CDR3 residues: CASSPDWRGEQYF. In DNA, the CDR3 is TGTGCCAGCAGCCCGGACTGGAGGGGGGAGCAGTACTTC. Looking up the rest from reference TRBV5-4 and TRBJ2-7 gives the full variable domain: ETGVTQSPTHLIKTRGQQVTLRCSSQSGHNTVSWYQQALGQGPQFIFQYYREEENGRGNFPPRFSGLQFPNYSSELNVNALELDDSALYLCASSPDWRGEQYFGPGTRLTVT.

The CDR3 DNA reads as TGTGCCAGCAGTGTACGACAGTCCTACGAGCAGTACTTC. Translation gives CASSVRQSYEQYF. This chain uses TRBV2 with TRBJ2-7; D possibly corresponds to TRBD1 (5 bases). This CDR3 contains 13 residues. Trimming removed 4 bases from V and 1 base from J, with 8 bases in between. Germline lookup yields CDR1 SNHLY and CDR2 FYNNEI.

CDR3 nucleotide sequence: TGTGCCAGCAGTTTATCAGCGGGGACAGGGAAAGAGACCCAGTACTTC. This gives the protein CASSLSAGTGKETQYF. V is TRBV27 and J is TRBJ2-5; TRBD1 matches 9 bases. Germline V gene lookup returns CDR1 MNHEY and CDR2 SMNVEV (reference sequence). The CDR3 totals 16 residues. The junction had 5 bases not matched to a gene; V was cut back by 0 bases and J by 3 bases.

This clone was seen just once. The chain uses TRBV27 and TRBJ1-1, with TRBD1 matching 7 bases. J gave up 2 bases and V 7 bases, and 7 bases lay outside the gene matches. Germline CDR1 reads MNHEY; CDR2 reads SMNVEV (reference sequence). The CDR3 has 14 amino acids. The DNA of the CDR3 is TGTGCCAGCACCGAGACAGGGTTCAACACTGAAGCTTTCTTT. Encoded protein: CASTETGFNTEAFF.

The chain links TRBV6-6 to TRBJ2-7; 9 nucleotides agree with TRBD1. The V gene end was trimmed by 7 bases and the J gene end by 7 bases; junction bases not matched to a gene: 14. Germline V lookup: CDR1 MNHNY, CDR2 SVGAGI (reference sequence). The CDR3 spans 15 residues. The CDR3 reads CASTRPGQGSGEQYF. The CDR3 DNA reads TGTGCCAGCACCCGACCGGGACAGGGTTCCGGGGAGCAGTACTTC.

The chain carries TRBV6-6 and TRBJ2-3, with D unresolved. CDR3 length: 14 residues. Germline CDR1 reads MNHNY; CDR2 reads SVGAGI (reference sequence). V was clipped by 4 bases and J by 1 base, with 9 bases between them. For the CDR3, the DNA is TGTGCCAGCAGTTCTCAGAGCCGCACAGATACGCAGTATTTT. The encoded protein is CASSSQSRTDTQYF.

The chain couples TRBV9 to TRBJ1-1; a possible D gene is TRBD1 (6 bases). The V gene lost 3 bases and the J gene lost 2 bases, with 14 bases spanning the gap. The CDR3 runs 15 residues. Germline CDR1 is SGDLS and CDR2 is YYNGEE. The CDR3 loop is CASSAPGHRNTEAFF. The CDR3 DNA reads TGTGCCAGCAGCGCGCCGGGACATAGAAACACTGAAGCTTTCTTT.

This chain links TRBV18 with TRBJ1-5; TRBD1 aligns across 8 bases. Germline loops: CDR1 KGHSH, CDR2 LQKENI. The CDR3 runs 18 residues. V gave up 2 bases and J gave up 0 bases; unmatched junction bases: 9. As DNA, the CDR3 is TGTGCCAGCTCACCATCTTGGACAGGGTCTTATAGCAATCAGCCCCAGCATTTT. It codes for CASSPSWTGSYSNQPQHF.

V usage is TRBV5-6 and J usage is TRBJ2-3; D is unclear. CDR1 and CDR2 (germline): SGHDT, YYEEEE. CDR3 length: 16 residues. V was cut by 2 bases and J by 3 bases, with 16 bases left in between. CDR3 sequence: CASSFETARMTDTQYF. CDR3 in DNA: TGTGCCAGCAGCTTTGAGACTGCCCGAATGACAGATACGCAGTATTTT.

The chain combines TRBV5-1 with TRBJ2-7; 7 nucleotides match TRBD2. Germline V gene sequence: CDR1 SGHRS, CDR2 YFSETQ. CDR3 length: 12 residues. CDR3 DNA: TGCACCCCTCCCGGGACTACCTACGAGCAGTACTTC. It specifies CTPPGTTYEQYF.

J is TRBJ2-7 and V is TRBV6-4; 8 bases align to TRBD1. Germline V gene lookup returns CDR1 MRHNA and CDR2 SNTAGT. This CDR3 has 14 amino acids. V shed 6 bases and J 5 bases; nucleotides not matched to a gene: 9. The CDR3 protein is CASRGGQGRDEQYF. In DNA, the CDR3 is TGTGCCAGCAGAGGAGGACAGGGCAGAGACGAGCAGTACTTC.

The rearrangement links TRBV4-1 to TRBJ2-5; no reliable D call. The germline V gene encodes CDR1 MGHRA and CDR2 YSYEKL. The CDR3 totals 15 residues. V dropped 0 bases and J dropped 5 bases, with 13 bases sitting between them. CDR3 nucleotides: TGCGCCAGCAGCCAAGATCATGAGGAATCCGAGACCCAGTACTTC. Residues: CASSQDHEESETQYF.

The chain is built from TRBV7-9 and TRBJ1-2; tentatively, D is TRBD1 (6 bases). Germline loops: CDR1 SEHNR, CDR2 FQNEAQ (reference sequence). There are 16 residues in the CDR3. V lost 5 bases to trimming and J lost 9 bases, with 25 bases between them. In DNA form, the CDR3 reads TGTGCCAGCAGCGCTCCCCACCACGTAGTGACAGGAAGCTACACCTTC. Amino acids: CASSAPHHVVTGSYTF.

The J gene is TRBJ2-1, the V gene TRBV6-1; D uncertain. V was shortened by 7 bases and J by 1 base, with 11 bases between the two germline ends. The CDR3 sequence is 14 residues long. In germline, CDR1 is MNHNS, CDR2 SASEGT. CDR3 region: CASTDLGSYNEQFF. In nucleotides, the CDR3 is TGTGCCAGCACTGACTTGGGATCCTACAATGAGCAGTTCTTC.

This clone appeared once. J is TRBJ2-4 and V is TRBV7-8, with 12 bases identical to TRBD2. V lost 5 bases, J lost 4 bases, and 12 bases stayed unmatched. Per germline, CDR1 SGHVS and CDR2 FQNEAQ. There are 18 residues in the CDR3. The CDR3 spells CASSDGLAGGLGKNIQYF. DNA of the CDR3: TGTGCCAGCAGCGACGGGCTAGCGGGAGGGCTTGGGAAAAACATTCAGTACTTC. Variable domain in full (rest from reference TRBV7-8 and TRBJ2-4): GAGVSQSPRYKVAKRGQDVALRCDPISGHVSLFWYQQALGQGPEFLTYFQNEAQLDKSGLPSDRFFAERPEGSVSTLKIQRTQQEDSAVYLCASSDGLAGGLGKNIQYFGAGTRLSVL.